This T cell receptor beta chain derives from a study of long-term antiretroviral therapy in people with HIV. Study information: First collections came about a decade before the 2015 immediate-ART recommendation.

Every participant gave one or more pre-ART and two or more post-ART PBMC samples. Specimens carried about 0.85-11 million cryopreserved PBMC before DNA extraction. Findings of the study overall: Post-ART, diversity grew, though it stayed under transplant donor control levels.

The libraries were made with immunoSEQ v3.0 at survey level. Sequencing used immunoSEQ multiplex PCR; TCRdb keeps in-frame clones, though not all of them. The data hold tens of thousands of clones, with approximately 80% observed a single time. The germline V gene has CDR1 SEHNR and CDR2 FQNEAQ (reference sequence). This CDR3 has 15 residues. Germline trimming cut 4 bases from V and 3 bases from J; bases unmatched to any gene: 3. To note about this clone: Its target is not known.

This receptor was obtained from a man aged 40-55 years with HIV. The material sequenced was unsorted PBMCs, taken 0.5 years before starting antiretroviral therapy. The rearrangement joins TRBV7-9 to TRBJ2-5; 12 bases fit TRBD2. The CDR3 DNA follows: TGTGCCAGCAGCTCTCTAGCGGGGGGGAAAGAGACCCAGTACTTC. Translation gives CASSSLAGGKETQYF.